A selection of T cell receptor beta chains follows, all from one sample in a study of T cell changes during pregnancy in multiple sclerosis. The data were produced by immunoSEQ multiplex PCR, yet TCRdb's version contains in-frame clones alone and is incomplete. The sample includes tens of thousands of clones, roughly 92% of them seen just once. The material was CD8+ T cells from peripheral blood mononuclear cells, obtained in the third trimester of pregnancy. These receptors were obtained from a female donor in good health, enrolled as a control in a pregnancy study. Each CDR3 is given with its conserved first and last residue. The D gene is left open where the match is weak. Clone size is not always given. Where it is, it says once, few, many or a class for expanded clones.

abundance	d_gene	j_gene	v_gene	CDR3aa	CDR3nt
-	-	TRBJ1-2	TRBV10-1	CASSESARPHKIYGYTF	TGCGCCAGCAGTGAGTCTGCCAGGCCCCATAAGATCTATGGCTACACCTTC
-	TRBD2	TRBJ2-1	TRBV4-3	CASSLSTGGLYNEQFF	TGCGCCAGCAGCCTTAGTACGGGGGGGCTTTACAATGAGCAGTTCTTC
-	TRBD1	TRBJ2-7	TRBV7-9	CASSLHGQAYEQYF	TGTGCCAGCAGCCTCCACGGACAGGCCTACGAGCAGTACTTC
-	-	TRBJ2-7	TRBV4-3	CASSQDIASRVDEQYF	TGCGCCAGCAGCCAAGATATAGCGTCGAGGGTGGATGAGCAGTACTTC
-	-	TRBJ2-5	TRBV25-1	CASSGGPGETQYF	TGTGCCAGCAGTGGAGGGCCGGGAGAGACCCAGTACTTC
-	TRBD1	TRBJ2-7	TRBV27	CASSLSALDRPTYEQYF	TGTGCCAGCAGTTTATCAGCCCTGGACAGGCCTACCTACGAGCAGTACTTC
-	-	TRBJ2-7	TRBV19	CASSIETGSTYEQYF	TGTGCCAGTAGTATAGAAACAGGGAGTACCTACGAGCAGTACTTC
-	TRBD2	TRBJ2-1	TRBV27	CASSHIAGVYNEQFF	TGTGCCAGCAGTCATATAGCGGGGGTTTACAATGAGCAGTTCTTC
-	-	TRBJ1-1	TRBV7-2	CASSLIWSGNTEAFF	TGTGCCAGCAGCTTAATATGGAGTGGGAACACTGAAGCTTTCTTT
-	-	TRBJ1-1	TRBV27	CATSAAGEYTEAFF	TGTGCCACCTCCGCCGCAGGGGAATACACTGAAGCTTTCTTT
-	TRBD2	TRBJ2-3	TRBV5-1	CASSTSGLDTQYF	TGCGCCAGCAGTACTAGCGGGTTAGATACGCAGTATTTT
-	TRBD1	TRBJ1-6	TRBV30	CAWGTGLNSPLHF	TGTGCCTGGGGGACAGGGTTAAATTCACCCCTCCACTTT
-	-	TRBJ1-3	TRBV19	CASRPGGGAISGNTIYF	TGTGCCAGTAGGCCGGGCGGCGGGGCTATCTCTGGAAACACCATATATTTT
once	-	TRBJ1-3	TRBV27	CASSLGTGFGNTIYF	TGTGCCAGCAGTTTGGGAACAGGGTTTGGAAACACCATATATTTT
-	TRBD1	TRBJ1-4	TRBV27	CASRIDRASNEKLFF	TGTGCCAGCAGGATCGACAGGGCCTCTAATGAAAAACTGTTTTTT
-	TRBD1	TRBJ2-5	TRBV6-1	CASRRGTGEEETQYF	TGTGCCAGCAGACGGGGGACAGGGGAGGAGGAGACCCAGTACTTC
-	-	TRBJ1-1	TRBV15	CATSIRAGGMNTEAFF	TGTGCCACCAGCATAAGAGCCGGAGGAATGAACACTGAAGCTTTCTTT
-	TRBD2	TRBJ2-7	TRBV15	CATSSGRGETYEQYF	TGTGCCACCAGCAGCGGGCGGGGGGAAACCTACGAGCAGTACTTC
-	-	TRBJ2-1	TRBV21-1	CASRRGSSYNEQFF	TGTGCCAGCAGAAGGGGGAGCTCCTACAATGAGCAGTTCTTC
-	-	TRBJ2-3	TRBV5-6	CASSLGARTDTQYF	TGTGCCAGCAGCTTGGGAGCCAGGACAGATACGCAGTATTTT
-	-	TRBJ2-2	TRBV6-4	CASSDSGVNTGELFF	TGTGCCAGCAGTGACTCGGGAGTTAACACCGGGGAGCTGTTTTTT
-	TRBD1	TRBJ1-3	TRBV5-6	CASSPVRTGTGNTIYF	TGTGCCAGCAGCCCCGTGAGGACAGGGACTGGAAACACCATATATTTT
-	-	TRBJ2-7	TRBV5-1	CASSSFDRKSYEQYF	TGCGCCAGCAGCTCCTTCGACAGGAAATCCTACGAGCAGTACTTC
once	TRBD1	TRBJ2-7	TRBV19	CASSIYRQGAYEQYF	TGTGCCAGTAGTATTTACCGACAGGGGGCGTACGAGCAGTACTTC
-	-	TRBJ2-3	TRBV15	CATSRLLGLSTDTQYF	TGTGCCACCAGCAGACTACTCGGGTTAAGCACAGATACGCAGTATTTT
-	TRBD1	TRBJ2-7	TRBV4-1	CASSQSQGPTSEQYF	TGCGCCAGCAGCCAGTCACAGGGGCCTACGTCCGAGCAGTACTTC
-	-	TRBJ2-5	TRBV7-6	CASSSPDGRREQETQYF	TGTGCCAGCAGCTCTCCGGACGGAAGAAGGGAGCAAGAGACCCAGTACTTC
-	TRBD1	TRBJ1-2	TRBV29-1	CSVDTGQGFVNGYTF	TGCAGCGTTGATACGGGACAGGGATTTGTAAATGGCTACACCTTC